This T cell receptor beta chain comes out of a study of Ad26.COV2.S vaccination and SARS-CoV-2 variants. Study as a whole: Ad26.COV2.S given intramuscularly, once or twice 56 days apart. Broader study findings: Following vaccination, spike-specific CD8+ and CD4+ T cell responses reportedly exhibited substantial breadth.

The data were produced by immunoSEQ multiplex PCR, yet TCRdb's version contains in-frame clones alone and is incomplete. The table lists about 440,000 clones, 87% of them singletons. About this clone itself: Its antigen is unknown.

Described treatment: some 19 received Ad26.COV2.S at low or high dose, single or two shots; about 5 received placebo; per-sample allocation not given. Day 63 following the first vaccine or placebo injection was when the samples were taken. The donor was a Boston adult aged 18-55 years. Its platform was an Ad26 vector, and its expressed antigen was Wuhan-strain SARS-CoV-2 spike. Per germline, CDR1 SGHTA and CDR2 FQGNSA. The CDR3 loop spans 14 amino acids. V was cut by 1 base and J by 4 bases, with 11 bases left in between. The source of this sequence is a person aged 18-60 years who received the Ad26.COV2.S COVID-19 vaccine or a placebo. V gene TRBV7-2 combines with J gene TRBJ2-7; the D call may be TRBD1 or TRBD2 (5 bases each). Sequences were derived from peripheral blood, sampled in a trial of Ad26.COV2.S vaccine versus placebo. CDR3: CASSLGAGGYEQYF. As DNA, the CDR3 is TGTGCCAGCAGCTTAGGAGCTGGGGGTTACGAGCAGTACTTC.